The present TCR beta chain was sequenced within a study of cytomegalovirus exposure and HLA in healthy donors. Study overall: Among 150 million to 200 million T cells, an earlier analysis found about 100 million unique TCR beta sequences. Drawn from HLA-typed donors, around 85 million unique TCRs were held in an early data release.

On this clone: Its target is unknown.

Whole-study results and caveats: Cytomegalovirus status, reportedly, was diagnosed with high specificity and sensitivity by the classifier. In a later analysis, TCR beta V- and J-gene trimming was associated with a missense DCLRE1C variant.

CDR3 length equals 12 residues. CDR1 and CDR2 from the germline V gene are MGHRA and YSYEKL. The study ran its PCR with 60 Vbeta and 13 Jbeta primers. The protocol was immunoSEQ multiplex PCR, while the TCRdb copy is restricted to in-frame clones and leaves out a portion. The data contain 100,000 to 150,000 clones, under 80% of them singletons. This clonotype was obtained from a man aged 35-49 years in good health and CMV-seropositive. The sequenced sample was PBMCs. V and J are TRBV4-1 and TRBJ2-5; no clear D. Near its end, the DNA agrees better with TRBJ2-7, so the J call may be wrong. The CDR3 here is CASSQDMYEQYF. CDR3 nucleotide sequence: TGCGCCAGCAGCCAAGACATGTACGAGCAGTACTTC.